This passage covers 12 T cell receptor beta chains from one sample sequenced in a study of blood T cell repertoires in COVID-19. The table came from immunoSEQ multiplex PCR; TCRdb's copy has only in-frame clones and leaves some out. The sample carries about 320,000 clones, under 90% recorded once. Source material: PBMCs or T cells enriched from blood (not recorded which). These receptor sequences come from a man in his 60s who had recovered from COVID-19.

The chain combines TRBV5-1 with TRBJ1-1; D perhaps matches TRBD1 (6 bases). This CDR3 contains 15 residues. V was clipped by 3 bases and J by 5 bases, with 17 bases between them. In germline, CDR1 is SGHRS, CDR2 YFSETQ. The CDR3 is CASSWVRGAKTEAFF. CDR3 coding DNA: TGCGCCAGCAGCTGGGTGCGGGGGGCCAAGACTGAAGCTTTCTTT. Complete variable domain (other parts from reference TRBV5-1 and TRBJ1-1): KAGVTQTPRYLIKTRGQQVTLSCSPISGHRSVSWYQQTPGQGLQFLFEYFSETQRNKGNFPGRFSGRQFSNSRSEMNVSTLELGDSALYLCASSWVRGAKTEAFFGQGTRLTVV.

As DNA, the CDR3 is TGTGCCAGCAGTCCCCAATTTAGACAGTACTTC. Translation gives CASSPQFRQYF. The chain recombines TRBV28 with TRBJ2-7, with D hard to call. CDR1 is MDHEN and CDR2 is SYDVKM in the germline V gene. The CDR3 is 11 amino acids. V was shortened by 5 bases and J by 10 bases, with 12 bases between the two germline ends.

This clone was detected only a few times. The V and J genes are TRBV4-1 and TRBJ2-7; TRBD2 agrees at 8 bases. J lost 3 bases, V lost 0 bases, and 10 bases had no gene match. Looked up from germline, CDR1 is MGHRA and CDR2 is YSYEKL. The CDR3 length is 17 residues. The chain's CDR3 is CASSQDRPAGGFYEQYF. In nucleotides, the CDR3 is TGCGCCAGCAGCCAAGATCGCCCGGCGGGAGGATTCTACGAGCAGTACTTC.

The chain recombines TRBV12-5 with TRBJ2-1, with D unclear. The CDR3 covers 12 residues. Germline V gene lookup returns CDR1 LGHNT and CDR2 FRNRAP. V shed 3 bases and J shed 5 bases, with 5 bases lying between them. As DNA, the CDR3 is TGTGCTAGTGGTTTTCTAGACAATGAGCAGTTCTTC. It encodes CASGFLDNEQFF.

The chain couples TRBV7-3 to TRBJ2-2, with a possible D match to TRBD1 (5 bases). The CDR3 is made up of 15 amino acids. V was clipped by 2 bases and J by 4 bases, with 11 bases between them. CDR1 and CDR2 from the germline V gene are SGHTA and FQGTGA. This CDR3 reads CASSLGARSTGELFF. In DNA, the CDR3 is TGTGCCAGCAGCTTAGGGGCTAGATCCACCGGGGAGCTGTTTTTT.

This clone was recorded once. The rearrangement joins TRBV7-2 to TRBJ1-2, with D possibly TRBD1 on 5 matching bases. The germline CDR1 and CDR2 sequences are SGHTA and FQGNSA. This CDR3 contains 15 residues. V gave up 2 bases and J gave up 5 bases, with 15 bases separating them. CDR3 sequence (DNA): TGTGCCAGCAGCTTAAAGACCCAGGGATCTTATGGCTACACCTTC. Its protein is CASSLKTQGSYGYTF.

Here the CDR3 DNA reads TGCGCCAGCAGCAACCCCCTGGGGCACCCCACAGATACGCAGTATTTT. It is translated as CASSNPLGHPTDTQYF. The chain links TRBV4-1 to TRBJ2-3; tentatively, D is TRBD1 (5 bases). The CDR3 runs 16 residues. Germline lookup yields CDR1 MGHRA and CDR2 YSYEKL. V shed 5 bases and J shed 2 bases, with 17 bases lying between them.

The chain recombines TRBV5-1 with TRBJ2-1; 12 bases agree with TRBD2. V gave up 7 bases and J gave up 3 bases; unmatched junction bases: 5. Germline V CDR1 and CDR2: SGHRS, YFSETQ. The CDR3 sequence is 15 residues long. In DNA form, the CDR3 reads TGCGCCAGCTGCGCGGGACTAGCGGGCTACAATGAGCAGTTCTTC. As protein: CASCAGLAGYNEQFF.

The V and J genes are TRBV11-2 and TRBJ2-1, with 7 bases aligning to TRBD2. With 3 bases clipped from V and 0 bases from J, the junction kept 5 bases outside the gene matches. The V gene's germline CDR1 is SGHAT and CDR2 FQNNGV. CDR3 length: 16 amino acids. The CDR3 nucleotides are TGTGCCAGCAGCTTCTCTAGCGGCGGCTCCTACAATGAGCAGTTCTTC. It encodes CASSFSSGGSYNEQFF.

V is TRBV6-1 and J is TRBJ2-3, with TRBD1 matching 9 bases. V dropped 4 bases and J dropped 11; count of bases not matched to a gene: 16. The CDR3 consists of 16 residues. Germline values: CDR1 MNHNS, CDR2 SASEGT. CDR3 protein: CASSGAPGQGRKGQYF. DNA for the CDR3: TGTGCCAGCAGTGGGGCACCGGGACAGGGTAGGAAAGGGCAGTATTTT.

The J gene is TRBJ2-3, the V gene TRBV5-1, with 11 bases lining up with TRBD2. The V gene's germline CDR1 is SGHRS and CDR2 YFSETQ. J was trimmed by 2 bases and V by 4 bases; bases with no gene match: 3. CDR3 length: 15 amino acids. The CDR3 is CASSTGLAVTDTQYF. The CDR3 nucleotides read TGCGCCAGCAGCACGGGACTAGCGGTCACAGATACGCAGTATTTT.

This clone occurred once. The rearrangement joins TRBV19 to TRBJ1-2; TRBD1 aligns across 8 bases. CDR3 length equals 14 residues. V lost 6 bases to trimming and J lost 2 bases; unmatched junction nucleotides: 5. Germline assignment: CDR1 LNHDA and CDR2 SQIVND (reference sequence). This chain's CDR3 is CASSHRTGNYGYTF. The DNA for the CDR3 is TGTGCCAGTAGCCATAGGACAGGGAACTATGGCTACACCTTC.